This TCR beta chain was retrieved from a study of a mutant IDH1 vaccine in newly diagnosed glioma. Study summary: Patients began vaccination 4-6 weeks after radiotherapy alone, or with temozolomide cycles. Earlier treatment was radiotherapy, temozolomide, or both, with most getting both.

This sample's time point: week 35, safety follow-up. Vaccination comprised doses that each held 300 ug of mutant IDH1 20-mer peptide, plus topical imiquimod. Donor tumors were new WHO grade 3 or 4 IDH1-mutant, ATRX-lost astrocytomas. Clones were read by immunoSEQ multiplex PCR, and TCRdb kept only the in-frame ones, dropping some. The data show tens of thousands of clones, with approximately 80% seen just once and about 4.5% held by the top ten. With respect to this clone: Its antigen is as yet unknown.

The sequenced sample was PBMCs, obtained from a glioma patient whose treatment included an IDH1 peptide vaccine. The TCR sequence derives from a woman in her thirties or forties with glioma. Some clones in this sample may be carry-over from other donors' samples.

CDR3 in amino acids: CASSSRRGFSYEQYF. Here the CDR3 DNA reads TGTGCCAGCAGCTCGAGAAGGGGTTTTTCCTACGAGCAGTACTTC. The V and J genes are TRBV11-3 and TRBJ2-7, with D maybe TRBD1 (5 bases). Germline V gives CDR1 SGHNT, CDR2 YENEEA. V was clipped by 4 bases and J by 1 base, with 14 bases between them. The CDR3 is 15 amino acids.